This is a list of T cell receptor beta chains from one sample in a study of vaccination effects on CD4 cells after COVID-19. Libraries were prepared by immunoSEQ multiplex PCR; TCRdb keeps only in-frame clonotypes and omits some of them. Here the sample spans 65,000 to 85,000 clones, 75% to 85% being singletons. For these TCRs, the target antigens are not known. The starting material was CD4+ T cells from PBMCs cultured with SARS-CoV-2 spike peptides, obtained before COVID-19 vaccination. These receptors were taken from a human donor who received a COVID-19 vaccine. Each CDR3 is given with its conserved first and last residue. D genes are given only for firm matches. Size is stated for part of the rows, as once, few or many counts, or as a class when the clone is expanded.

clone size	J gene	D gene	V gene	CDR3 protein
-	TRBJ2-2	-	TRBV18	CASSPRQGPNTGELFF
-	TRBJ1-5	TRBD1	TRBV28	CASSLQGANQPQHF
-	TRBJ1-2	TRBD1	TRBV24-1	CATSDPGQGYGYTF
-	TRBJ2-5	-	TRBV6-5	CASSSRGGGPQETQYF
few	TRBJ1-2	-	TRBV3-1/TRBV3-2	CASARGDYGYTF
-	TRBJ1-2	-	TRBV11-2	CASSLISRETGYTF
-	TRBJ2-2	-	TRBV5-1	CASSPAWGRGPGELFF
few	TRBJ2-3	-	TRBV7-9	CASSLAGGTDTQYF
-	TRBJ2-3	-	TRBV29-1	CSVVYTSTDTQYF
-	TRBJ2-3	-	TRBV5-6	CASSFGGGRADTQYF
-	TRBJ1-4	TRBD1	TRBV4-3	CASSHTGTDEKLFF
-	TRBJ1-6	-	TRBV5-5	CASSLIPGTSPLHF
-	TRBJ2-5	TRBD1	TRBV7-8	CASSYLGQGGKETQYF
-	TRBJ2-3	-	TRBV7-2	CASSFPGGQFSPTDTQYF
-	TRBJ2-1	-	TRBV7-3	CASSLTSVGGTEQFF
-	TRBJ1-2	-	TRBV15	CATSRDTDTNYGYTF
-	TRBJ2-5	-	TRBV14	CASSQVLYQETQYF
-	TRBJ2-5	TRBD1	TRBV10-3	CAISWDRGLETQYF
-	TRBJ2-5	-	TRBV5-6	CASSIEGPRGETQYF
-	TRBJ1-5	-	TRBV6-1	CASSEDGYQPQHF
-	TRBJ2-3	TRBD2	TRBV19	CASSNSAVAGGTDTQYF
-	TRBJ2-2	TRBD1	TRBV9	CASSVEAGGASGTGELFF
-	TRBJ1-1	-	TRBV6-6	CASTPIRDTEAFF
-	TRBJ1-4	-	TRBV12-3/TRBV12-4	CASATRVGEKLFF
-	TRBJ2-2	-	TRBV24-1	CATASGRRTGELFF
-	TRBJ1-2	-	TRBV4-2	CASSQEIQSFYGYTF
-	TRBJ2-2	-	TRBV28	CASSVTGELFF
-	TRBJ2-3	-	TRBV2	CASSEGGGGKDTQYF
-	TRBJ1-1	-	TRBV2	CASSRTANTEAFF
-	TRBJ1-5	-	TRBV5-8	CASSPRGDHSNQPQHF
-	TRBJ1-2	-	TRBV5-1	CASSLDPGTYGYTF
-	TRBJ2-1	TRBD1	TRBV7-3	CASSARGQGLIVGNEQFF
-	TRBJ2-1	-	TRBV7-2	CASSLMRGASEQFF
-	TRBJ1-2	-	TRBV7-9	CASSLAGYYGYTF
-	TRBJ2-3	-	TRBV4-3	CASSQDGRGTFDTQYF
-	TRBJ2-2	TRBD1	TRBV5-1	CASSYGTGPGELFF
-	TRBJ2-2	-	TRBV12-5	CASGLRLSDGELFF
-	TRBJ2-3	TRBD1	TRBV7-3	CASSGTGWGTDTQYF
-	TRBJ1-3	TRBD1	TRBV3-1/TRBV3-2	CASSQSGGQGAFGNTIYF
-	TRBJ1-1	-	TRBV7-2	CASSLQWGDTEAFF
-	TRBJ2-1	-	TRBV6-5	CASSAFLLGDNEQFF
few	TRBJ1-6	TRBD1	TRBV6-5	CASGWTGQNSPLHF
-	TRBJ2-2	-	TRBV5-1	CASSPRRGGNTGELFF
-	TRBJ1-1	-	TRBV5-1	CASSLGGGRAFF
-	TRBJ2-1	TRBD2	TRBV5-1	CASSPGLAGNEQFF
once	TRBJ1-4	-	TRBV6-1	CASSEVLEKLFF
-	TRBJ2-6	TRBD2	TRBV6-1	CASSDGGGSSSGANVLTF
-	TRBJ1-2	-	TRBV7-8	CASSLVVLQGPNYGYTF
-	TRBJ2-5	-	TRBV18	CASSPAPGWETQYF
-	TRBJ2-3	TRBD1	TRBV5-1	CASSLDGQGAADTQYF
-	TRBJ2-1	-	TRBV7-9	CASSHGTGYNEQFF
-	TRBJ1-1	-	TRBV6-5	CASSPRGGNTEAFF
-	TRBJ1-4	TRBD1	TRBV6-5	CASSPMTGGYEKLFF
-	TRBJ2-2	TRBD1	TRBV5-8	CASSLAKGAANTGELFF
-	TRBJ1-1	-	TRBV19	CASSVGIGVLNTEAFF
-	TRBJ1-1	-	TRBV5-1	CASSLGAVEAFF
-	TRBJ1-4	-	TRBV4-1	CASSQGGGDEKLFF
once	TRBJ2-3	-	TRBV7-9	CASSLVPDTDTQYF